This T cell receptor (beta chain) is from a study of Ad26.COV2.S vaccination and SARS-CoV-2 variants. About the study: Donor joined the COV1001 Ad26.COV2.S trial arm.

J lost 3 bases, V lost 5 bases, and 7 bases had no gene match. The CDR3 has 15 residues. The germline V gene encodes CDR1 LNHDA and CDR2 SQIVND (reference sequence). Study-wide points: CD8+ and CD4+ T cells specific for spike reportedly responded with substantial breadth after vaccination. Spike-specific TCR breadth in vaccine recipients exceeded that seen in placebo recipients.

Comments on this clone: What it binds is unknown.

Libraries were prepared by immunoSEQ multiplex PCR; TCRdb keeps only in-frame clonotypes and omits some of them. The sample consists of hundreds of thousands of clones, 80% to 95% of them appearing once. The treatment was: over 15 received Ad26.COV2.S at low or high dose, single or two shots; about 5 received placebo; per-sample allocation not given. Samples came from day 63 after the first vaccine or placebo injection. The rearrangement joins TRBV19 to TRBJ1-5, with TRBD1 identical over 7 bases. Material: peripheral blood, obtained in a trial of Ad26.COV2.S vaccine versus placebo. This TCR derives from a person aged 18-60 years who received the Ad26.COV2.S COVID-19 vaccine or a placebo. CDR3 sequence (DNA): TGTGCCAGTAGTTTCGGGACAGTGATCAATCAGCCCCAGCATTTT. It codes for CASSFGTVINQPQHF.